These 5 T cell receptor beta chains came from one sample sequenced in a study of cytomegalovirus exposure and HLA in healthy donors. 60 Vbeta and 13 Jbeta primers were used in PCR. Sequencing used immunoSEQ multiplex PCR; TCRdb keeps in-frame clones, though not all of them. The sample spans over 100,000 clones; the ten largest clones claim around 3.5%. Sequencing used PBMCs. These receptors all stem from a man younger than 45 in good health and CMV-seronegative.

The V call is TRBV11-3, the J call TRBJ1-3; D not certain. Germline assignment: CDR1 SGHNT and CDR2 YENEEA. The CDR3 is 15 residues long. V shed 3 bases and J shed 0 bases, with 9 bases lying between them. CDR3 bases: TGTGCCAGCAGCTTTGACTCAAGCTCTGGAAACACCATATATTTT. Residues: CASSFDSSSGNTIYF.

The genes are TRBV12-5 and TRBJ2-3; a weak D match, TRBD1 (6 bases). Trimming shortened V by 0 bases and J by 3 bases, and 13 bases separated the two germline ends. The V gene's germline CDR1 is LGHNT and CDR2 FRNRAP. This CDR3 spans 16 amino acids. In DNA, the CDR3 is TGTGCTAGTGGTTTGGTAGAAGGGGGTTATACAGATACGCAGTATTTT. This gives the protein CASGLVEGGYTDTQYF.

The V gene is TRBV13, the J gene TRBJ2-1, with 7 positions matching TRBD1. CDR1 PRHDT and CDR2 FYEKMQ come from the germline V gene (reference sequence). The length of the CDR3 is 17 residues. The ends lost 5 bases at V and 2 bases at J; junction bases unmatched: 12. The CDR3 spells CASSPGGQVGTYNEQFF. The CDR3 nucleotides are TGTGCCAGCAGCCCCGGTGGACAGGTCGGGACCTACAATGAGCAGTTCTTC. Using reference TRBV13 and TRBJ2-1 for the parts outside the CDR3, the full variable domain is AAGVIQSPRHLIKEKRETATLKCYPIPRHDTVYWYQQGPGQDPQFLISFYEKMQSDKGSIPDRFSAQQFSDYHSELNMSSLELGDSALYFCASSPGGQVGTYNEQFFGPGTRLTVL.

V and J are TRBV11-3 and TRBJ2-5; 7 bases are a match to TRBD1. Near its end, the DNA agrees better with TRBJ2-7, so the J call may be wrong. The germline gives CDR1 SGHNT, CDR2 YENEEA. CDR3 length: 13 residues. The CDR3 reads CASSRTGSYEQYF. The CDR3 DNA reads TGTGCCAGCAGCCGGACAGGCTCCTACGAGCAGTACTTC.

The chain uses TRBV5-4 and TRBJ2-3, with 14 nucleotides matching TRBD2. With 4 bases clipped from V and 2 bases from J, the junction kept 6 bases outside the gene matches. The CDR3 is 17 amino acids. Germline lookup yields CDR1 SGHNT and CDR2 YYREEE (reference sequence). The CDR3 coding sequence is TGTGCCAGCAGCGAGGGACTAGCGGGGGTCTTCACAGATACGCAGTATTTT. Translating gives CASSEGLAGVFTDTQYF.